This is a list of T cell receptor beta chains from one sample in a study of T-cell reconstitution after alpha-beta-depleted transplantation in children. TCRdb independently ran MiXCR on the PCR reads; one entry per CDR3 protein. This table holds about 600,000 distinct CDR3 sequences, 10% to 15% found once. Sequenced material: PBMCs, mostly from graft donor cells, taken 360 days after TCRalphabeta/CD19-depleted stem cell transplant. The receptors stem from a male patient aged 10-17 years who had a stem cell transplant for acute myeloid leukemia, so the T cells may come from the graft donor. CDR3s leave out the opening cysteine and the closing phenylalanine or tryptophan.

V: TRBV12-3/TRBV12-4
J: TRBJ2-1
CDR3: ASSTGQGSYNEQF

V: TRBV29-1
J: TRBJ2-1
CDR3: SVLPTSGRVGEQF

V: TRBV24-1
J: TRBJ2-3
CDR3: ATSDGSGKLSTDTQY

V: TRBV7-2
J: TRBJ2-2
CDR3: ASSHSLAGAPGELF

V: TRBV10-3
J: TRBJ2-1
CDR3: AISESKGGFVEQF

V: TRBV29-1
J: TRBJ2-1
CDR3: SSSGSGYNEQF

V: TRBV7-6
J: TRBJ2-7
CDR3: ASSSLGQSFSYEQY

V: TRBV15
J: TRBJ2-7
CDR3: ATSRDSRDYSYEQY

V: TRBV12-5
J: TRBJ1-2
CDR3: ASGSSTYYGYT

V: TRBV14
J: TRBJ2-1
CDR3: ASSALSGRSYNEQF

V: TRBV29-1
J: TRBJ2-7
CDR3: SVGRGMNYEQY

V: TRBV3-1
J: TRBJ1-2
CDR3: ASSQERRDGYT

V: TRBV28
J: TRBJ1-1
CDR3: ASSMTPDSSTEAF

V: TRBV12-3/TRBV12-4
J: TRBJ1-1
CDR3: ASSLGLGAVMNTEAF